This T cell receptor (beta chain) was obtained from a study of OX40 agonist ivuxolimab in advanced cancers. At the level of the study: Ivuxolimab is a fully human IgG2 antibody that activates OX40 (CD134). Study-wide findings and caveats: Clonal expansion by week 6 occurred in CD4+ and CD8+ blood T cells (at 0.1 to 3.0 mg/kg).

This CDR3 comprises 15 residues. Germline V lookup: CDR1 KGHSH, CDR2 LQKENI. V was shortened by 0 bases and J by 8 bases, with 13 bases between the two germline ends. The count of this clone is one. Its specificity is unknown. Generated by immunoSEQ multiplex PCR, the TCRdb table keeps only in-frame clones and is missing some. Altogether over 50,000 clones are present, about 86% being singletons, with the ten largest covering around 0.5%. The receptor was isolated from an adult with an advanced solid tumor such as melanoma, head and neck, liver or kidney cancer. Sequenced material: CD4+ or CD8+ T cells sorted from blood, taken in a trial of the OX40 agonist ivuxolimab. The chain employs TRBV18 and TRBJ1-4, with a tentative D call TRBD1 (6 bases). CDR3 bases: TGTGCCAGCTCACCACCCGTGGGGGCGGAAGAAAAACTGTTTTTT. Amino acid sequence: CASSPPVGAEEKLFF.